The clone carrying this TCR beta chain showed up just once. What it recognizes is unknown. Only patients with CD8+CD57+ cell expansion on flow cytometry were chosen for sequencing. TCR beta VDJ and CDR3 profiling used genomic DNA as template. A single record per CDR3 protein comes from TCRdb applying MiXCR to the reads. The sample includes 400,000 to 600,000 distinct CDR3 sequences, under 40% of them seen just once. The CDR3 runs to 14 residues. Deletions cut 1 base from V and 7 bases from J, with 12 bases between. Germline lookup yields CDR1 SGHNT and CDR2 YYREEE (reference sequence). This record comes from a study of CD8+CD57+ T cells in acquired aplastic anemia. Study information: Mean yield of DNA from sorted CD4+ and CD8+ cells was roughly 3.4 ug.

Findings and limits, study-wide: Twenty-nine was the count of CD8+ CDR3 sequences that patients shared with controls.

Sequencing input: sorted CD4+, CD8+, or CD8+CD57+ T cells (not recorded which) from PBMCs. The chain uses TRBV5-4 and TRBJ1-5, with a possible D match to TRBD1 (5 bases). This receptor was taken from a human donor with aplastic anemia. Written as DNA, the CDR3 is TGTGCCAGCAGCTTGAAGGGGTCAGGACAGCCCCAGCATTTT. Its translation is CASSLKGSGQPQHF.